This T cell receptor beta chain was retrieved from a study of blood T cell repertoires in COVID-19. Turning to the study itself: The United States, Italy and Spain provided the acute and convalescent COVID-19 samples. T cells, B-cell-depleted T cells, or PBMCs provided the cDNA or gDNA that served as material.

The CDR3 runs 15 residues. V trimming: 7 bases; J trimming: 4 bases; junction bases outside the gene matches: 12. Per the germline V gene, CDR1 is MDHEN and CDR2 is SYDVKM. Original handling: Reference gene primer amplification in the assay estimated nucleated cell counts. Profiling relied on immunoSEQ multiplex PCR, and the TCRdb table lists in-frame clones only, not all of them. V, J and clone size reflect that table, while D and trimming were determined from the DNA. Of roughly 380,000 clones listed, 81% are singletons. Specimen: peripheral blood. The chain recombines TRBV28 with TRBJ2-7; 8 nucleotides agree with TRBD1. The receptor was derived from a human donor with acute or convalescent COVID-19. The donor label of this sample is uncertain. The CDR3 DNA follows: TGTGCCAGCATCCCTCAGGGGGCGGGATTATACGAGCAGTACTTC. Translating it yields CASIPQGAGLYEQYF. Supplemented by reference TRBV28 and TRBJ2-7, the full variable domain reads DVKVTQSSRYLVKRTGEKVFLECVQDMDHENMFWYRQDPGLGLRLIYFSYDVKMKEKGDIPEGYSVSREKKERFSLILESASTNQTSMYLCASIPQGAGLYEQYFGPGTRLTVT.